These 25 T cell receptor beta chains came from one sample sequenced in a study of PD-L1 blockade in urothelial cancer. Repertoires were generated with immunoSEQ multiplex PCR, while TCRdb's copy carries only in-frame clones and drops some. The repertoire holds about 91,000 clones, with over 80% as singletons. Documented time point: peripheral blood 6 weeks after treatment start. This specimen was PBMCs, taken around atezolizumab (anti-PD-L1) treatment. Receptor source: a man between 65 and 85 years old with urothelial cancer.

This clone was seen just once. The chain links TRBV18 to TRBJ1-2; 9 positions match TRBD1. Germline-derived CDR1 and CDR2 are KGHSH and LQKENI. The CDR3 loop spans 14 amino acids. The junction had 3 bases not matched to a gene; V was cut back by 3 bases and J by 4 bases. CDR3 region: CASSPGTGTYGYTF. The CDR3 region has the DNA TGTGCCAGCTCACCCGGGACAGGGACCTATGGCTACACCTTC.

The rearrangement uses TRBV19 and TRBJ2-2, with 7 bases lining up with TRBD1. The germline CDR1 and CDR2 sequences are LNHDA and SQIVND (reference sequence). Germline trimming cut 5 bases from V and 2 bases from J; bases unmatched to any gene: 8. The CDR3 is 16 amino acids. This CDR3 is CASSSPGQSNTGELFF. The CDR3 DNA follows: TGTGCCAGTAGTTCTCCGGGACAGTCAAACACCGGGGAGCTGTTTTTT.

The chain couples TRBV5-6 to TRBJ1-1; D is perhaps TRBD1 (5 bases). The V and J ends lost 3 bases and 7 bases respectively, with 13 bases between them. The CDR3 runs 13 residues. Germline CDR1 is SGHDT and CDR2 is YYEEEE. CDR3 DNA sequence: TGTGCCAGCAGCTCGCCCCCCACAGGTGAAGCTTTCTTT. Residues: CASSSPPTGEAFF.

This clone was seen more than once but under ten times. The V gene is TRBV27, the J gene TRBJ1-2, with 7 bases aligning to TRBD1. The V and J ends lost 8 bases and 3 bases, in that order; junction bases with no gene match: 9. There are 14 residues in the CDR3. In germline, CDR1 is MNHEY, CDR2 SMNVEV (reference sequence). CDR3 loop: CASRTGTAYYGYTF. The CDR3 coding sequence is TGTGCCAGCCGAACCGGGACAGCCTACTATGGCTACACCTTC.

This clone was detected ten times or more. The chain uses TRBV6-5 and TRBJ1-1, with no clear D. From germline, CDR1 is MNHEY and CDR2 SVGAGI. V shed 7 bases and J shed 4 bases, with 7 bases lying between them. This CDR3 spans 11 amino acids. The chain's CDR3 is CASITGTEAFF. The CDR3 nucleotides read TGTGCCAGCATCACCGGCACTGAAGCTTTCTTT.

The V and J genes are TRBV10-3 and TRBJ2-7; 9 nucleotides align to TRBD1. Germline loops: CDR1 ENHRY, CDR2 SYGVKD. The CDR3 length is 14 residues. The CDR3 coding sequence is TGTGCTACATGTCCGGGACAGGGATTTGGCGAGCAGTACTTC. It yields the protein CATCPGQGFGEQYF.

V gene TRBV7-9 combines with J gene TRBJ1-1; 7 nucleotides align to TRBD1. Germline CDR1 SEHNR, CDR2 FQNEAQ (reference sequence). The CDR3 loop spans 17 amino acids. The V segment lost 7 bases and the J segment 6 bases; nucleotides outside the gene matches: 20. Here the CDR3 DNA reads TGTGCCAGCATCCCAGGGGCGACAGGGCTAGGAGACGCTGAAGCTTTCTTT. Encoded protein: CASIPGATGLGDAEAFF.

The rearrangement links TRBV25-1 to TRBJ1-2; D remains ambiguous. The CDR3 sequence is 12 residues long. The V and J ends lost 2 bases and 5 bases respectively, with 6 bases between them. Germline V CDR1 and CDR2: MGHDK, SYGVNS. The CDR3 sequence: CASSEGGYGYTF. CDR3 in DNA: TGTGCCAGCAGTGAAGGAGGGTATGGCTACACCTTC.

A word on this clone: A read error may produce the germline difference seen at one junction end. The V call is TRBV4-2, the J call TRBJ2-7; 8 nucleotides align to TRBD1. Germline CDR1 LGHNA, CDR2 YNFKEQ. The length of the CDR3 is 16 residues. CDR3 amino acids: CASSQDWQGAAREQYF. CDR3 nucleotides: TGTGCCAGCAGTCAAGACTGGCAGGGGGCGGCGCGTGAGCAGTACTTC.

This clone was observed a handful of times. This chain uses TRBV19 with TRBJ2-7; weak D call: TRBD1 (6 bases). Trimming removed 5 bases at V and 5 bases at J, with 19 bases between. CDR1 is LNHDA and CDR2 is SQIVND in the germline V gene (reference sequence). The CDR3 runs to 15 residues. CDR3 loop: CASSPQGNLQHEQYF. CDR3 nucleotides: TGTGCCAGTAGTCCACAGGGAAACCTCCAACACGAGCAGTACTTC.

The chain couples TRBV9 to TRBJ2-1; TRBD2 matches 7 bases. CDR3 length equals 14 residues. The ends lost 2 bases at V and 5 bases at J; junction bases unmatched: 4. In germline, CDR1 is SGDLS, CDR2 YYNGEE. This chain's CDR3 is CASSVSGAHNEQFF. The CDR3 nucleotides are TGTGCCAGCAGCGTCAGCGGGGCTCACAATGAGCAGTTCTTC.

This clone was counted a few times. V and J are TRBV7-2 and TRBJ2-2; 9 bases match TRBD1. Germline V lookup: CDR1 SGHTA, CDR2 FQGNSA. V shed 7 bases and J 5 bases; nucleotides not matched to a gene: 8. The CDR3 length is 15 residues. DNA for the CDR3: TGTGCCAGCAACCCGGGACAGGGAGGGACCGGGGAGCTGTTTTTT. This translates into CASNPGQGGTGELFF.

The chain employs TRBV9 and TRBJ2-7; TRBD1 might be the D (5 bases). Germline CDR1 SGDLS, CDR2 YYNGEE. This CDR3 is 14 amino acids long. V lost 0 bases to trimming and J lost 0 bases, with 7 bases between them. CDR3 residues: CASSVGQTSYEQYF. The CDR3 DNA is TGTGCCAGCAGCGTAGGACAGACCTCCTACGAGCAGTACTTC.

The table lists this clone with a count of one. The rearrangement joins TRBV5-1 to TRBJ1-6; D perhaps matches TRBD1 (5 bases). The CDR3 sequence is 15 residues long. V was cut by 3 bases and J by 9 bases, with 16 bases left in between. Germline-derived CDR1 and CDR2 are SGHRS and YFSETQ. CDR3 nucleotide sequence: TGCGCCAGCAGCTACGACGGCCCCGGGGGTTCACCCCTCCACTTT. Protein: CASSYDGPGGSPLHF.

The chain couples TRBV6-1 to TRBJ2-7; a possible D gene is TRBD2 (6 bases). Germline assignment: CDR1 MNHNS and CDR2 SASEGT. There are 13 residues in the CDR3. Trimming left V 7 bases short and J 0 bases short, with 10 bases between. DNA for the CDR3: TGTGCCAGCACCCTAGCGAACTCCTACGAGCAGTACTTC. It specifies CASTLANSYEQYF.

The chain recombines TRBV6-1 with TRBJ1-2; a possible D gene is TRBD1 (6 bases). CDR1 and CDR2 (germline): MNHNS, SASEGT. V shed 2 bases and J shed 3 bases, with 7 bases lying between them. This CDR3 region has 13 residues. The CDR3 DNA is TGTGCCAGCAGTGAATACAGGGACTATGGCTACACCTTC. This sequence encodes CASSEYRDYGYTF.

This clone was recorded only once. DNA for the CDR3: TGTGCCACCAGCAGACCTCCTCGAGGGGGTCTTCTCACAGATACGCAGTATTTT. Its translation: CATSRPPRGGLLTDTQYF. The V and J genes are TRBV15 and TRBJ2-3, with D possibly matching TRBD1 (6 bases). CDR3 size: 18 residues. CDR1 and CDR2 (germline): LNHNV, YYDKDF (reference sequence). The ends were cut back, 2 bases at V and 2 bases at J, with 20 bases in the middle.

The DNA of the CDR3 is TGTGCCAGCAATCAAGGGGCAGATACGCAGTATTTT. Encoded protein: CASNQGADTQYF. The chain has TRBV2 and TRBJ2-3; TRBD1 might be the D (5 bases). Germline V gene sequence: CDR1 SNHLY, CDR2 FYNNEI. CDR3 size: 12 residues. Trimming stripped 7 bases from V and 4 bases from J, with 9 bases between. Together with reference TRBV2 and TRBJ2-3, the CDR3 gives the full variable domain: EPEVTQTPSHQVTQMGQEVILRCVPISNHLYFYWYRQILGQKVEFLVSFYNNEISEKSEIFDDQFSVERPDGSNFTLKIRSTKLEDSAMYFCASNQGADTQYFGPGTRLTVL.

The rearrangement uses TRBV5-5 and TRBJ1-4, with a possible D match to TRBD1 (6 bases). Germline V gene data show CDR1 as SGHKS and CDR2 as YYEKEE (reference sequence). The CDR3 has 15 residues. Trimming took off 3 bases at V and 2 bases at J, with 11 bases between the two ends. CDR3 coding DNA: TGTGCCAGCAGCTCAAGGGGGGGCACTAATGAAAAACTGTTTTTT. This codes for CASSSRGGTNEKLFF.

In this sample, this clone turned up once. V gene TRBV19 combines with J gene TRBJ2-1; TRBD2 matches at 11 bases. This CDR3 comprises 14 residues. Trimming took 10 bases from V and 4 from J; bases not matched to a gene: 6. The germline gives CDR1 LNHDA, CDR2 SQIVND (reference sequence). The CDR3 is CATSASGGYNEQFF. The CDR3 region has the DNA TGTGCCACCTCGGCTAGCGGGGGGTACAATGAGCAGTTCTTC.

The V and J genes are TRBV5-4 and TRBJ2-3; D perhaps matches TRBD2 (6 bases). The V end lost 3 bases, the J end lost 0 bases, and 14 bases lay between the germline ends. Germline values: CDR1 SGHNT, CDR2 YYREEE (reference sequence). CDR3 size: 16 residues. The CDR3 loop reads CASSYDPGGSTDTQYF. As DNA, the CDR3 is TGTGCCAGCAGCTACGACCCCGGGGGTAGCACAGATACGCAGTATTTT.

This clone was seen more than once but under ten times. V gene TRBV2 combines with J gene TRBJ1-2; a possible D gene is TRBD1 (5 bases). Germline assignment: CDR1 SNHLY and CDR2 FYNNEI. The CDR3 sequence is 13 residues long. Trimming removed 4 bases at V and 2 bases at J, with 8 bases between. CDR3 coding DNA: TGTGCCAGCAGTGTGGAGGGGAACTATGGCTACACCTTC. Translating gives CASSVEGNYGYTF.

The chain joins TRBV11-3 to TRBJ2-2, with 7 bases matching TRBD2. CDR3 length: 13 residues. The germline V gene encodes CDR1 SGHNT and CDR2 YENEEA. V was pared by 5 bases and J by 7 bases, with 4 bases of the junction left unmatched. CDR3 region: CASSLSGRGELFF. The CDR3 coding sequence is TGTGCCAGCAGCCTTAGCGGGCGCGGGGAGCTGTTTTTT.

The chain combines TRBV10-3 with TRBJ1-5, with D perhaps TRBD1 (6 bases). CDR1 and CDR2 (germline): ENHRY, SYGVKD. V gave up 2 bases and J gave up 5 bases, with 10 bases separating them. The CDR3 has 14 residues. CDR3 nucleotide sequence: TGTGCCATCAGTGAGGGACAGCCTCATCAGCCCCAGCATTTT. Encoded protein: CAISEGQPHQPQHF.

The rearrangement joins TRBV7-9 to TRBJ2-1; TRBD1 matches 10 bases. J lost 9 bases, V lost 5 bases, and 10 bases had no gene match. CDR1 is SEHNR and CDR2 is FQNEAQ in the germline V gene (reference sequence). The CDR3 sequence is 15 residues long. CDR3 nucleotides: TGTGCCAGCAGCAAACGGGGGGACAGGGGCGGTGAGCAGTTCTTC. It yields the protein CASSKRGDRGGEQFF.